The source of this TCR beta chain is a study of identifying expanded T cells in peripheral blood (dated by TCRdb to the late 2010s). Background for the entire study: Four technical replicates, made by sequencing separate aliquots from the same pool of genomic DNA, were compared pairwise.

Broad study findings and their caveats: The authors expected that biological variance in healthy repertoires might rise further over much longer intervals, such as months to years. The binomial model flagged roughly 1.2 differentially abundant clones between technical replicates but 15 to 17 over around two weeks and over 18 over around four weeks. Across all healthy-donor time intervals, the beta-binomial model significantly lowered both the number of clones called differentially abundant and the false-positive rate. Variance in clone template counts between roughly two-week samples significantly increased with total template count across all healthy donors.

The immunoSEQ Assay, which uses bias-controlled multiplex PCR amplification of genomic DNA, was used to profile TCRbeta CDR3 regions. As for the authors' bioinformatics: To quantify the absolute abundance of each unique TCRbeta CDR3 region, the sequences were collapsed and filtered. Differential abundance was tested with a binomial (Fisher-equivalent) model and with a beta-binomial model adding time-dependent variance fitted from healthy donors. Any clone with fewer than 5 combined templates was excluded, and a clone was called differentially abundant if its Benjamini-Hochberg FDR was below 0.01. Using the form v = (b*log(k)+a)^2, the beta-binomial variance was modeled as a function of the total template count across the two samples. This is the immuneACCESS table as TCRdb keeps it, with only in-frame sequences that have V and J called. A part of the clones is gone; compared with another copy, unresolved V genes explain less than half, and the rest is unexplained. The V and J calls and clone size are taken from that table; D and trimming were inferred from the DNA. Here the sample has tens of thousands of clones; around 86% occur a single time. About 18% of the sample is in the top ten clones.

During the collection period, no immune events, such as infections, were documented for the healthy donors. To calibrate time-dependent variance in a beta-binomial model of T-cell clone differential abundance, blood repertoires from healthy donors were used as a training cohort. The training cohort was composed of approximately 10 healthy donors, 3 female and 7 male. The donors were between roughly 25 and 70 years old, with an average age of roughly 40 years. Whole blood from each healthy donor was obtained from a commercial supplier and was collected at three time points roughly 14 days apart. For immunosequencing, genomic DNA was extracted from unsorted whole blood. V is cut back by 5 bases and J by 0 bases, with 4 bases in the junction unmatched. In the germline V gene, CDR1 corresponds to SGHVS and CDR2 to FQNEAQ. The CDR3 starts with the cysteine, ends with the phenylalanine, and has 15 residues. Here the CDR3 DNA is all that survives: 45 bases in frame from base 1.

About this clone itself: Its antigen remains undetermined. No base quality information exists; no much larger clone differs at one position.

The chain is encoded by TRBV7-8 joined to TRBJ2-1; the central 7 bases match TRBD2. Sequencing was done on a sample of blood. The receptor's source is a person between 18 and 70 years old in good health. The CDR3 loop reads CASSTSGTSYNEQFF. The nucleotide sequence reads TGTGCCAGCAGCACAAGCGGGACCTCCTACAATGAGCAGTTCTTC.